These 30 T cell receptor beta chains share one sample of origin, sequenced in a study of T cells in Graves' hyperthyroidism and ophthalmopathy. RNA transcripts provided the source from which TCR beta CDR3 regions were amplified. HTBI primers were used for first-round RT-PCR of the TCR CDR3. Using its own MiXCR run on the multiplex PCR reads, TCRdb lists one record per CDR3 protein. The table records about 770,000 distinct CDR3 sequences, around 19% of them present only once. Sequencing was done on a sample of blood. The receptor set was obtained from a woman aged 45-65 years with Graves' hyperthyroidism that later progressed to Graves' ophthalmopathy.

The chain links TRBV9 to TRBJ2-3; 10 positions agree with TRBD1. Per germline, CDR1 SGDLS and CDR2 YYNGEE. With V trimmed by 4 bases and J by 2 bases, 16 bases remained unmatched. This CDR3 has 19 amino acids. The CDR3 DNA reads TGTGCCAGCAGCCACCCAATATCCGGGACAGGGGATGACACAGATACGCAGTATTTT. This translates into CASSHPISGTGDDTDTQYF.

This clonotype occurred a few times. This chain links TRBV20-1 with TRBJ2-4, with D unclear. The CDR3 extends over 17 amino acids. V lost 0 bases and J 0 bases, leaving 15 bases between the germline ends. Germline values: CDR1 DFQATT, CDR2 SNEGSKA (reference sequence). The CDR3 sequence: CSARDPWQDLAKNIQYF. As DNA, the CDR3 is TGCAGTGCTAGAGACCCTTGGCAGGACCTAGCCAAAAACATTCAGTACTTC.

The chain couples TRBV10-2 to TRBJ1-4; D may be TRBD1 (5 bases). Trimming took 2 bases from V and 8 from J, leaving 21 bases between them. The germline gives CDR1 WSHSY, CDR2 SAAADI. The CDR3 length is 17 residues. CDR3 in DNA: TGCGCCAGCAGTGAGCTACACCAGACAGAGCTAGAGGAAAAACTGTTTTTT. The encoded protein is CASSELHQTELEEKLFF.

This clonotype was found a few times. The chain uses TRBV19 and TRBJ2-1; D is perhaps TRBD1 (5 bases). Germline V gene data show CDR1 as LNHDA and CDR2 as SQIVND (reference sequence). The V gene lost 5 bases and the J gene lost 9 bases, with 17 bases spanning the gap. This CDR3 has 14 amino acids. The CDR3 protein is CASSSVSGSTEQFF. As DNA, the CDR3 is TGTGCCAGTAGTTCCGTCTCAGGGTCGACTGAGCAGTTCTTC.

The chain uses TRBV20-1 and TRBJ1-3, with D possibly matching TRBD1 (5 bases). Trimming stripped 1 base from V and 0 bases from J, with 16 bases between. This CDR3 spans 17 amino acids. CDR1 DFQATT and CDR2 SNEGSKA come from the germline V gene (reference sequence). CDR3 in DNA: TGCAGTGCTAGAGTGGCTTCAGGGAGGGTCTCTGGAAACACCATATATTTT. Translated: CSARVASGRVSGNTIYF.

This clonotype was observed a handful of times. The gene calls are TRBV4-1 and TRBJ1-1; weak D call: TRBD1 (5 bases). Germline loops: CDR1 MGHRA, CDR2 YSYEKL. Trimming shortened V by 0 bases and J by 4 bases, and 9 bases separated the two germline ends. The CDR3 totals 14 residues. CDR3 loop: CASSQEGQSTEAFF. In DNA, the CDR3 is TGCGCCAGCAGCCAAGAGGGGCAGAGCACTGAAGCTTTCTTT.

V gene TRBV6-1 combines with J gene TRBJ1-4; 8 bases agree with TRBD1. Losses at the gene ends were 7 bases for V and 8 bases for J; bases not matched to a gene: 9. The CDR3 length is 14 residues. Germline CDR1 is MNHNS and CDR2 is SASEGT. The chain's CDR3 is CASIYRGVEEKLFF. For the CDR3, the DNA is TGTGCCAGCATCTACAGGGGGGTGGAGGAAAAACTGTTTTTT.

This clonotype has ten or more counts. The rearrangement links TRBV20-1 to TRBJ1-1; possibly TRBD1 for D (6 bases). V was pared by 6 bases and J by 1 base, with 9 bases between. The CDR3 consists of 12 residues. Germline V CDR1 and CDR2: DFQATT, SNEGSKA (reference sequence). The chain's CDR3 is CSAKTGNTEAFF. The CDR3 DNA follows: TGCAGTGCCAAGACAGGGAACACTGAAGCTTTCTTT.

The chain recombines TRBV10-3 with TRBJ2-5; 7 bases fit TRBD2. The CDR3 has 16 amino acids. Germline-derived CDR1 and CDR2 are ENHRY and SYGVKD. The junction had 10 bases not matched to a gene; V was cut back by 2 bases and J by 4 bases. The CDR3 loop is CAISERGTKTRETQYF. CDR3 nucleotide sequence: TGTGCCATCAGTGAGCGAGGGACTAAGACTCGAGAGACCCAGTACTTC.

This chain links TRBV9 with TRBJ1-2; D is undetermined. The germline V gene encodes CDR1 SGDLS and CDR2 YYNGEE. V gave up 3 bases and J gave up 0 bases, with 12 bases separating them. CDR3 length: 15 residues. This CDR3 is CASSATVVPNYGYTF. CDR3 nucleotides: TGTGCCAGCAGCGCCACAGTAGTTCCTAACTATGGCTACACCTTC. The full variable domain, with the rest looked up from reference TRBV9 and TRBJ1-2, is DSGVTQTPKHLITATGQRVTLRCSPRSGDLSVYWYQQSLDQGLQFLIQYYNGEERAKGNILERFSAQQFPDLHSELNLSSLELGDSALYFCASSATVVPNYGYTFGSGTRLTVV.

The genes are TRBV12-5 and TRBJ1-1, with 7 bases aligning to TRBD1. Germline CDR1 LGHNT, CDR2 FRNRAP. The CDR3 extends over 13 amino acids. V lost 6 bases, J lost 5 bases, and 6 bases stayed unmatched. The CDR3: CASGLTGWTEAFF. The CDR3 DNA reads TGTGCTAGTGGATTGACAGGGTGGACTGAAGCTTTCTTT.

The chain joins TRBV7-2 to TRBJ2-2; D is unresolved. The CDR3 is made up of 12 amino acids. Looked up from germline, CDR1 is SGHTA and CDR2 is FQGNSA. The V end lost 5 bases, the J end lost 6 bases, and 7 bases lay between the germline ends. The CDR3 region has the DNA TGTGCCAGCAGCCTCCCTCCCGGGGAGCTGTTTTTT. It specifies CASSLPPGELFF.

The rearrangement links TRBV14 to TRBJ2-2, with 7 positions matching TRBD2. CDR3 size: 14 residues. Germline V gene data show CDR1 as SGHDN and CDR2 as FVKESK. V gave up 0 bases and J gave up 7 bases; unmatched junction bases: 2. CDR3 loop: CASSQERGVGELFF. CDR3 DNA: TGTGCCAGCAGCCAAGAACGGGGGGTCGGGGAGCTGTTTTTT.

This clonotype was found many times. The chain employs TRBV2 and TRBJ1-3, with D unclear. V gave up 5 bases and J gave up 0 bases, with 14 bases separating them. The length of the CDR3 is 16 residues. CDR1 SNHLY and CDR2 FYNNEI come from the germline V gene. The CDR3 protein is CASSPAGRISGNTIYF. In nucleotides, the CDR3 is TGTGCCAGCAGTCCGGCCGGACGGATCTCTGGAAACACCATATATTTT. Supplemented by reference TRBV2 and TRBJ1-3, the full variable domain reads EPEVTQTPSHQVTQMGQEVILRCVPISNHLYFYWYRQILGQKVEFLVSFYNNEISEKSEIFDDQFSVERPDGSNFTLKIRSTKLEDSAMYFCASSPAGRISGNTIYFGEGSWLTVV.

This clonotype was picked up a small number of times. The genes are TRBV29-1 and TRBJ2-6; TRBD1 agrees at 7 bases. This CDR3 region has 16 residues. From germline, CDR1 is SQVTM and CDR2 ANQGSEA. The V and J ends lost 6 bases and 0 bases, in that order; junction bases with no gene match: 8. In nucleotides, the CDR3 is TGCAGCGTCCCCGGGACAGTAAGCTCTGGGGCCAACGTCCTGACTTTC. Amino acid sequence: CSVPGTVSSGANVLTF.

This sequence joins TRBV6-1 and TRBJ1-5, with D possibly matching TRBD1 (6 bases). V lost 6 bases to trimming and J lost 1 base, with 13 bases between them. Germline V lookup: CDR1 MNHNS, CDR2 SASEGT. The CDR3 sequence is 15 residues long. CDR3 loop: CASSRTDLSNQPQHF. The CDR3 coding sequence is TGTGCCAGCAGCCGGACAGATCTAAGCAATCAGCCCCAGCATTTT.

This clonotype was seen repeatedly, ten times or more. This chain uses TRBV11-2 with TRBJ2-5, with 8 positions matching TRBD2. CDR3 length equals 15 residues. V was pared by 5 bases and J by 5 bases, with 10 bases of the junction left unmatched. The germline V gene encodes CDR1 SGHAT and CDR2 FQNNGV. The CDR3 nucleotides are TGTGCCAGCAGCCCACTCTATCGGGGGGGGGAGACCCAGTACTTC. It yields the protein CASSPLYRGGETQYF.

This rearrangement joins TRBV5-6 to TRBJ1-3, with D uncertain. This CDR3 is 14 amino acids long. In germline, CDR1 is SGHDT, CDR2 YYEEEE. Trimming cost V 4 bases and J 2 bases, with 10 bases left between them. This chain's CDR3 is CASSLVPTGNTIYF. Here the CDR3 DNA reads TGTGCCAGCAGCCTCGTCCCCACTGGAAACACCATATATTTT.

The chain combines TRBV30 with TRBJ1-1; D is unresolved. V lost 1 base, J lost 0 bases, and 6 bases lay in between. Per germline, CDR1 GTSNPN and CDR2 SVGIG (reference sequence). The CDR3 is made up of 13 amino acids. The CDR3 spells CAWSGIMNTEAFF. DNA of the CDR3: TGTGCCTGGAGTGGGATAATGAACACTGAAGCTTTCTTT.

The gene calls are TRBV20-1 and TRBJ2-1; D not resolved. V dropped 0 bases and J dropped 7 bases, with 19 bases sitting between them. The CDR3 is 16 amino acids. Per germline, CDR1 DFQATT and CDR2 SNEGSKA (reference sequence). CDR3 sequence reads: CSARDFAGPSLNEQFF. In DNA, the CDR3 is TGCAGTGCTAGAGATTTTGCTGGACCCTCATTGAATGAGCAGTTCTTC.

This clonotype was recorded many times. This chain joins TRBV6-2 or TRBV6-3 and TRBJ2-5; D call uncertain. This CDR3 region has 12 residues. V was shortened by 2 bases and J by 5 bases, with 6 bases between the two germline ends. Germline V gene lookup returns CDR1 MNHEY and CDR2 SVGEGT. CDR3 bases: TGTGCCAGCAGTTACGTGGGTGAGACCCAGTACTTC. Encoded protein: CASSYVGETQYF.

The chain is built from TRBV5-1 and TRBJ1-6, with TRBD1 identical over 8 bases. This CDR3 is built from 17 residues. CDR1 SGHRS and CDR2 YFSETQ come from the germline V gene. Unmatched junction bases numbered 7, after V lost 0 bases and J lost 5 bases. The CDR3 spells CASSLGQGSGDNSPLHF. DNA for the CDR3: TGCGCCAGCAGCTTGGGACAGGGGAGCGGGGATAATTCACCCCTCCACTTT.

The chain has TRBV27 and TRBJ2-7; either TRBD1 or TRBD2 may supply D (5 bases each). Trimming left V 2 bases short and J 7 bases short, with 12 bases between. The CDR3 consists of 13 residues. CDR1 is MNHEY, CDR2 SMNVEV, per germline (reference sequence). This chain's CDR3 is CASSLGGRREQYF. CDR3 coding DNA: TGTGCCAGCAGTTTAGGGGGAAGGCGAGAGCAGTACTTC.

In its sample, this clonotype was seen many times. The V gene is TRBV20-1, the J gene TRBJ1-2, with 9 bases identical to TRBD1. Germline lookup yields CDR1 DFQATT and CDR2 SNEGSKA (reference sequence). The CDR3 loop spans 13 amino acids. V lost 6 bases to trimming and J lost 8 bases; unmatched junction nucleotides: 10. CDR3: CSANRDREEGYTF. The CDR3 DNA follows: TGCAGTGCCAACCGGGACAGGGAGGAGGGCTACACCTTC.

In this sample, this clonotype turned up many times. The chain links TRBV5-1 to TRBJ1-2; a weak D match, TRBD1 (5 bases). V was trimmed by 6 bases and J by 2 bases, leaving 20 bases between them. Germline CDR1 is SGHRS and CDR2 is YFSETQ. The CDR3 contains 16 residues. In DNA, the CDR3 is TGCGCCAGCACCCCGCGTGGGCAGGGAGGGAACTATGGCTACACCTTC. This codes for CASTPRGQGGNYGYTF. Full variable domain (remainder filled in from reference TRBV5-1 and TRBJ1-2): KAGVTQTPRYLIKTRGQQVTLSCSPISGHRSVSWYQQTPGQGLQFLFEYFSETQRNKGNFPGRFSGRQFSNSRSEMNVSTLELGDSALYLCASTPRGQGGNYGYTFGSGTRLTVV.

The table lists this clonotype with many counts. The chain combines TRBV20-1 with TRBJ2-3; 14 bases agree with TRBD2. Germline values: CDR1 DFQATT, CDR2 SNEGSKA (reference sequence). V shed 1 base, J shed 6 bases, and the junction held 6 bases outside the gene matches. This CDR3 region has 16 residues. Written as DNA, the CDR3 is TGCAGTGCTAGAGGATGGACTAGCGGGGGGTCTGATACGCAGTATTTT. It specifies CSARGWTSGGSDTQYF.

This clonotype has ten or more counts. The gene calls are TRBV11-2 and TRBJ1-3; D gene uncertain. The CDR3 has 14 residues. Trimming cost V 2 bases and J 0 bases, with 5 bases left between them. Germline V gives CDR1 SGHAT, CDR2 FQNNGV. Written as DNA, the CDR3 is TGTGCCAGCAGCTTAACGAGCTCTGGAAACACCATATATTTT. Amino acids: CASSLTSSGNTIYF.

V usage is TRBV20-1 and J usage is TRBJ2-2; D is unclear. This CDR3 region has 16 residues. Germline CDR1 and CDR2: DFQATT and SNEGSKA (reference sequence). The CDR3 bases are TGCAGGTTGGTCTGGGGTCGACGAGCGAACACCGGGGAGCTGTTTTTT. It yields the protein CRLVWGRRANTGELFF.

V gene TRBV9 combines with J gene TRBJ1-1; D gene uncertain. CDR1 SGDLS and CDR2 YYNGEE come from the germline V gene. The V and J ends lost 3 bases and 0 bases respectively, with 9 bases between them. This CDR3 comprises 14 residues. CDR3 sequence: CASSDKPLNTEAFF. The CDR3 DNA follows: TGTGCCAGCAGCGACAAACCCTTGAACACTGAAGCTTTCTTT.

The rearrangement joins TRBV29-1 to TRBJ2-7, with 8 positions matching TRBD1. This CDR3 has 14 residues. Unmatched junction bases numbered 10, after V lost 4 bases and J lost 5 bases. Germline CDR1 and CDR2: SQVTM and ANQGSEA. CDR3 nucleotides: TGCAGCGTTGGCCGATCGACAGGGGTGGACGAGCAGTACTTC. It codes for CSVGRSTGVDEQYF.